This TCR beta chain was captured by sequencing in a study of blood T cell repertoires in COVID-19. Background on the study: Sites across the United States, Italy and Spain contributed samples from acute and convalescent COVID-19. The cDNA or gDNA used as material had been derived from T cells, B-cell-depleted T cells, or PBMCs.

Original methodology: Reference gene primer amplification in the assay estimated nucleated cell counts. The assay was immunoSEQ multiplex PCR, and TCRdb's table has in-frame clones only and misses some. The V and J calls and the clone size are those of that table, but D and trimming were determined from the DNA. This sample has a few hundred thousand clones, with 85% to 90% found just once. V lost 4 bases, J lost 5 bases, and 11 bases lay in between. CDR1 is ENHRY and CDR2 is SYGVKD in the germline V gene. The CDR3 loop spans 13 amino acids. Patients of the Seattle cohort, enrolled during active infection, were followed longitudinally.

This receptor was taken from a woman in her forties or fifties with COVID-19, enrolled during active disease. Sequencing was carried out using peripheral blood. The chain employs TRBV10-3 and TRBJ2-5, with TRBD2 as a possible D gene (5 bases). The CDR3 loop reads CAISALAGETQYF. CDR3 coding DNA: TGTGCCATCAGTGCTCTAGCTGGGGAGACCCAGTACTTC.